This T cell receptor beta chain was captured in a study of blood T cell repertoires in COVID-19. Study-level background: The samples span acute and convalescent COVID-19 from the United States, Italy and Spain. The analysed material was cDNA or gDNA that came from T cells, B-cell-depleted T cells, or PBMCs.

The CDR3 has 20 amino acids. Sequencing used immunoSEQ multiplex PCR; TCRdb keeps in-frame clones, though not all of them. Among about 87,000 clones listed, roughly 88% were seen once. This receptor was taken from a woman aged 80 or older with COVID-19, enrolled during active disease. Sequences were obtained from peripheral blood. The chain joins TRBV12-2 to TRBJ1-2; whether TRBD1, the table's D call, matches the DNA was not checked. TRBV12-2 is a known pseudogene. The CDR3 coding sequence is TGTGCAAGTCGCTTAGCGACCCCCGGGACACCCCTCGATAAGCACTATGGCTACACCTTC. Encoded protein: CASRLATPGTPLDKHYGYTF.